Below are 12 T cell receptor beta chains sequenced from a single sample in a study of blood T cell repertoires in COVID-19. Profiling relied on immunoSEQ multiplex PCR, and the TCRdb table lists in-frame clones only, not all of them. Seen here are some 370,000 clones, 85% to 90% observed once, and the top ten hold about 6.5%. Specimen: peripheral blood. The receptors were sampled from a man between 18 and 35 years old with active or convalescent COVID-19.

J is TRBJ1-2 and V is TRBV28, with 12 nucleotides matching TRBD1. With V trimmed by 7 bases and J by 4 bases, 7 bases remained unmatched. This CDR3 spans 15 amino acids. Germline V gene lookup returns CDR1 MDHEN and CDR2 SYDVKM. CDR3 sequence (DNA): TGTGCCAGCACCACAGGGACAGGGGGCATCTATGGCTACACCTTC. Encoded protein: CASTTGTGGIYGYTF.

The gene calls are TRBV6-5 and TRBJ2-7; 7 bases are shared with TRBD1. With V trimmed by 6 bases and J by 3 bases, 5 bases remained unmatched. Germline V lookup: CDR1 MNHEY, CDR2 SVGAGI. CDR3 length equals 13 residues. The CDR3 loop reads CASSHRGFYEQYF. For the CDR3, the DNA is TGTGCCAGCAGCCACAGGGGCTTCTACGAGCAGTACTTC.

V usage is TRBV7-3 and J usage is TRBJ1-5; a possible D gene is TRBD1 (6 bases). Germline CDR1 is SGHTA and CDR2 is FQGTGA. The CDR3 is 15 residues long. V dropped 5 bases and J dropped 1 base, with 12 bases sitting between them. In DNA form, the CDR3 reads TGTGCCAGCAGCCTCCAGGGGTTGAGCAATCAGCCCCAGCATTTT. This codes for CASSLQGLSNQPQHF.

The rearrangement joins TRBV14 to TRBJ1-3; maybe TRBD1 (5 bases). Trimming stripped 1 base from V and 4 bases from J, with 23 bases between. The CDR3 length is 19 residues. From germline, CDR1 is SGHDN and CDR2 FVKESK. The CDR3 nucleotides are TGTGCCAGCAGCCAAGGAATCGGGGCGGGAGCCACCATCGGAAACACCATATATTTT. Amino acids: CASSQGIGAGATIGNTIYF.

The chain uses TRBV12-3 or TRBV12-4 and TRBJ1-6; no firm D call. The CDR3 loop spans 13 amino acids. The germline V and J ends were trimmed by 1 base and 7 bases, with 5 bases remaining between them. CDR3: CASSLGGNSPLHF. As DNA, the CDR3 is TGTGCCAGCAGTTTAGGAGGGAATTCACCCCTCCACTTT.

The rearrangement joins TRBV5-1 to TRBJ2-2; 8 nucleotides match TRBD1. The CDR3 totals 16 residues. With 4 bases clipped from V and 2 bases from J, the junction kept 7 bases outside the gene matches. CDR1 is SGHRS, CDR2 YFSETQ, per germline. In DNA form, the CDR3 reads TGCGCCAGCAGCGTTGCGACAGGGGCTAACACCGGGGAGCTGTTTTTT. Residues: CASSVATGANTGELFF.

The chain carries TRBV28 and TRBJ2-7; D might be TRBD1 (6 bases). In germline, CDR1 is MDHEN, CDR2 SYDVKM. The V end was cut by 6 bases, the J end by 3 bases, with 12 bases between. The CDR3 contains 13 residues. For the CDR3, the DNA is TGTGCCAGCAGCCCCGGACAGCGCTACGAGCAGTACTTC. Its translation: CASSPGQRYEQYF.

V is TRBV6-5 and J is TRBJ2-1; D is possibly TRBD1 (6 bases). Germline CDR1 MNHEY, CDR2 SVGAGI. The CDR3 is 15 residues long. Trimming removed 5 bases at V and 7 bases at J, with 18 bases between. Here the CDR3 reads CASSRATGFLNEQFF. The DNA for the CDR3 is TGTGCCAGCAGTCGTGCGACAGGCTTTTTGAATGAGCAGTTCTTC.

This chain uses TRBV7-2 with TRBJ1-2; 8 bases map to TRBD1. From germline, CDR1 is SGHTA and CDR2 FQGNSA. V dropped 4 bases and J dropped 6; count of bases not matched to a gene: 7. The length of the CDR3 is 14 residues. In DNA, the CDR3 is TGTGCCAGCAGCTCCTCTCGGACAGGGCATGGCTACACCTTC. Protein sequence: CASSSSRTGHGYTF.

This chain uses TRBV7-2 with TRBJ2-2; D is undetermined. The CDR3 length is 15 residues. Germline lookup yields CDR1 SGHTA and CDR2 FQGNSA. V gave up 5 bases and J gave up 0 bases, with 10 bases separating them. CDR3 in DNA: TGTGCCAGCAGCACCCGGGTATCGAACACCGGGGAGCTGTTTTTT. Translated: CASSTRVSNTGELFF.

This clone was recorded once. The CDR3 coding sequence is TGTGCCAGCAGTTACTTGGACAGGGTTAGTGGCTACACCTTC. Translating it yields CASSYLDRVSGYTF. The chain joins TRBV6-5 to TRBJ1-2; 8 nucleotides agree with TRBD1. V gave up 1 base and J gave up 7 bases; unmatched junction bases: 5. Germline assignment: CDR1 MNHEY and CDR2 SVGAGI. CDR3 length equals 14 residues.

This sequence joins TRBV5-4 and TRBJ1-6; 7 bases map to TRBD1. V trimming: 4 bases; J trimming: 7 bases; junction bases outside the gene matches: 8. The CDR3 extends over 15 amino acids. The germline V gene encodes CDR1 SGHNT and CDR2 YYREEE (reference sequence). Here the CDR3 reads CASSPNRGMNSPLHF. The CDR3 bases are TGTGCCAGCAGCCCTAACAGGGGTATGAATTCACCCCTCCACTTT.